This entry is about one TCR beta chain. No antigen is known for it. At one end, the junction sequence differs from germline, possibly due to a read error. This CDR3 is built from 12 residues. Germline CDR1 is MNHEY and CDR2 is SVGAGI. This record comes from a study of cytomegalovirus exposure and HLA in healthy donors. The study's findings and limits: Later, an analysis found that common viral pathogens appeared to be linked with several of the most significant clusters. As was reported, the HLA-A and HLA-B alleles of most subjects were accurately predicted from TCR beta sequences.

PCR employed 60 Vbeta and 13 Jbeta primers. Produced via immunoSEQ multiplex PCR; TCRdb's table is partial and in-frame only. The profile covers more than 95,000 clones, with 73% appearing a single time and under 5.5% taken by the ten largest. Sequencing was carried out using PBMCs. The receptor's source is a man aged 60-69 years in good health and CMV-seropositive. The V gene is TRBV6-5, the J gene TRBJ1-1; D gene uncertain. CDR3 DNA sequence: TGTGCCAGCAGTTACCCGAACAGTGAAGCTTTCTTT. Amino acids: CASSYPNSEAFF.